Listed below are T cell receptor beta chains from one sample, sequenced in a study of cytomegalovirus exposure and HLA in healthy donors. Data came from immunoSEQ multiplex PCR; TCRdb stores just in-frame clones and leaves some out. Of 120,000 or so clones in the sample, 65% to 75% were seen once. The material sequenced was PBMCs. The source is a woman aged 45-59 years in good health and CMV-seropositive. CDR3s include the opening cysteine and the closing phenylalanine or tryptophan. A D gene is named only where the DNA matches it firmly. Size tells how often a clone was seen (once, few, many) or the class of an expanded clone, and some rows leave it out.

D gene	CDR3 length	clone size	V gene	J gene	CDR3 protein	CDR3 DNA
TRBD1	15	-	TRBV5-4	TRBJ2-7	CASSVRTGVSYEQYF	TGTGCCAGCAGCGTCCGGACAGGGGTCTCCTACGAGCAGTACTTC
-	14	-	TRBV7-2	TRBJ1-1	CASSPGHQNTEAFF	TGTGCCAGCAGCCCGGGACACCAGAACACTGAAGCTTTCTTT
-	14	-	TRBV6-1	TRBJ1-1	CASTRQTSNTEAFF	TGTGCCAGCACCAGACAGACCTCTAACACTGAAGCTTTCTTT
TRBD1	15	-	TRBV10-3	TRBJ2-2	CAIRGGQANTGELFF	TGTGCCATCAGGGGGGGACAGGCGAACACCGGGGAGCTGTTTTTT
TRBD1	13	-	TRBV28	TRBJ2-7	CAIHDRVSYEQYF	TGTGCCATCCATGACAGGGTCTCCTACGAGCAGTACTTC
TRBD1	15	-	TRBV28	TRBJ1-1	CASRPLGGGFTEAFF	TGTGCCAGCAGGCCTCTCGGAGGGGGCTTCACTGAAGCTTTCTTT
-	13	once	TRBV30	TRBJ2-7	CAWSKGADYEQYF	TGTGCTTGGAGTAAAGGGGCCGACTACGAGCAGTACTTC
TRBD1	16	few	TRBV9	TRBJ1-4	CASSGQGPVMWEKLFF	TGTGCCAGCAGCGGACAGGGTCCGGTAATGTGGGAAAAACTGTTTTTT
-	14	-	TRBV4-2	TRBJ2-1	CASSQERLEYEQFF	TGTGCCAGCAGCCAAGAGCGACTAGAGTATGAGCAGTTCTTC
-	16	-	TRBV28	TRBJ1-2	CASSPSYRVVWYGYTF	TGTGCCAGCAGCCCCAGTTACAGGGTAGTATGGTATGGCTACACCTTC
-	15	-	TRBV4-3	TRBJ2-7	CASSQDLRSSYEQYF	TGCGCCAGCAGCCAAGACCTGCGGAGCTCCTACGAGCAGTACTTC
-	12	few	TRBV29-1	TRBJ1-1	CSVCRGNTEAFF	TGCAGCGTGTGCAGGGGCAACACTGAAGCTTTCTTT
TRBD1	15	-	TRBV6-5	TRBJ2-2	CASSDGTGATGELFF	TGTGCCAGCAGCGATGGGACAGGTGCCACCGGGGAGCTGTTTTTT
TRBD1	16	few	TRBV5-5	TRBJ1-5	CASSLDIQGTDQPQHF	TGTGCCAGCAGCTTGGATATACAGGGGACCGATCAGCCCCAGCATTTT
TRBD2	17	-	TRBV29-1	TRBJ2-7	CSVEVTGLAGLTYEQYF	TGCAGCGTTGAAGTAACGGGACTAGCGGGACTTACCTACGAGCAGTACTTC
TRBD2	14	few	TRBV2	TRBJ2-2	CASRGLGGTGELFF	TGTGCCAGCAGGGGTCTGGGAGGGACCGGGGAGCTGTTTTTT
TRBD1	15	-	TRBV28	TRBJ2-1	CASSWGQGTYNEQFF	TGTGCCAGCAGTTGGGGACAGGGGACCTACAATGAGCAGTTCTTC
TRBD2	17	-	TRBV7-2	TRBJ2-5	CASSIGLAGGLGETQYF	TGTGCCAGCAGCATAGGACTAGCGGGGGGGCTGGGTGAGACCCAGTACTTC
-	14	-	TRBV7-2	TRBJ1-5	CASSWTVSNQPQHF	TGTGCCAGCAGCTGGACAGTTAGCAATCAGCCCCAGCATTTT
-	14	once	TRBV11-2	TRBJ2-3	CASSSLLGTDTQYF	TGTGCCAGCAGCTCATTACTGGGCACAGATACGCAGTATTTT
-	11	-	TRBV29-1	TRBJ2-5	CSADFQETQYF	TGCAGCGCGGACTTTCAAGAGACCCAGTACTTC
-	12	-	TRBV5-1	TRBJ1-1	CASSLDGTEAFF	TGCGCCAGCAGCTTGGACGGCACTGAAGCTTTCTTT
TRBD1	16	-	TRBV5-5	TRBJ2-7	CASSSGQGRSSYEQYF	TGTGCCAGCAGCTCCGGACAGGGCCGGAGCTCCTACGAGCAGTACTTC
TRBD2	16	-	TRBV5-8	TRBJ2-5	CASSKRTSGREETQYF	TGTGCCAGCAGTAAAAGGACTAGCGGCCGGGAAGAGACCCAGTACTTC
-	16	once	TRBV7-2	TRBJ2-3	CASSLTLLTGTDTQYF	TGTGCCAGCAGCTTAACCCTTCTGACGGGAACAGATACGCAGTATTTT
TRBD2	18	-	TRBV27	TRBJ2-1	CASSTMGTSGTRYNEQFF	TGTGCCAGCAGTACTATGGGGACTAGCGGGACCCGATACAATGAGCAGTTCTTC
-	15	-	TRBV11-2	TRBJ1-1	CASSLLGGMNTEAFF	TGTGCCAGCAGCTTACTTGGGGGGATGAACACTGAAGCTTTCTTT
TRBD1	14	-	TRBV18	TRBJ2-7	CASSKGTGGGEQYF	TGTGCCAGCTCAAAAGGGACAGGGGGCGGCGAGCAGTACTTC
-	15	few	TRBV7-6	TRBJ1-1	CASREMDSGTLKAFF	TGTGCCAGCAGGGAGATGGACAGTGGTACGCTGAAAGCTTTCTTT
-	12	-	TRBV15	TRBJ2-1	CATSVGSNEQFF	TGTGCCACCTCTGTCGGGTCCAATGAGCAGTTCTTC
TRBD2	15	few	TRBV12-5	TRBJ2-1	CASGPGGTFYNEQFF	TGTGCTAGTGGGCCGGGGGGAACGTTTTACAATGAGCAGTTCTTC
-	16	few	TRBV11-2	TRBJ2-7	CASSPGGGKTGYEQYF	TGTGCCAGCAGCCCAGGCGGGGGCAAAACCGGCTACGAGCAGTACTTC
TRBD1	14	few	TRBV7-9	TRBJ1-1	CASSSQTGSTEAFF	TGTGCCAGCAGCTCACAGACAGGGTCCACTGAAGCTTTCTTT
TRBD1	18	-	TRBV30	TRBJ2-7	CAWSVRGQGSPSLNEQYF	TGTGCCTGGAGTGTACGGGGACAGGGGTCCCCGAGCCTAAACGAGCAGTACTTC
TRBD1	16	-	TRBV5-1	TRBJ1-4	CASSQGASATNEKLFF	TGCGCCAGCAGTCAGGGGGCCTCTGCAACTAATGAAAAACTGTTTTTT
-	14	-	TRBV18	TRBJ1-2	CASSPSGLLYGYTF	TGTGCCAGCTCACCAAGCGGGCTTCTCTATGGCTACACCTTC
TRBD1	15	-	TRBV6-1	TRBJ1-4	CASSELTGDAGKLFF	TGTGCCAGCAGTGAACTTACAGGGGACGCGGGAAAACTGTTTTTT
TRBD1	15	-	TRBV29-1	TRBJ1-2	CSVEAPGQGTAGYTF	TGCAGCGTTGAAGCCCCGGGACAGGGGACGGCTGGCTACACCTTC
-	12	-	TRBV30	TRBJ1-1	CAWMGGITEAFF	TGTGCCTGGATGGGGGGGATCACTGAAGCTTTCTTT
-	16	-	TRBV6-6	TRBJ2-7	CASSSRPQGKTYEQYF	TGTGCCAGCAGTTCGAGGCCTCAGGGGAAGACCTACGAGCAGTACTTC
TRBD1	16	-	TRBV5-1	TRBJ2-5	CASSLAGGPIQETQYF	TGCGCCAGCAGCTTGGCAGGGGGACCAATACAAGAGACCCAGTACTTC
TRBD2	16	-	TRBV28	TRBJ2-1	CASSPRTSGRANEQFF	TGTGCCAGCAGTCCCCGGACTAGCGGGAGGGCTAATGAGCAGTTCTTC
-	13	once	TRBV7-2	TRBJ2-7	CASSHRITNEQYF	TGTGCCAGCAGCCACAGGATTACCAACGAGCAGTACTTC
-	14	-	TRBV5-1	TRBJ2-5	CASSGGEKQETQYF	TGCGCCAGCAGTGGCGGGGAAAAACAAGAGACCCAGTACTTC
-	15	-	TRBV25-1	TRBJ1-6	CASSADSFYNSPLHF	TGTGCCAGCAGTGCGGACAGTTTTTATAATTCACCCCTCCACTTT
-	14	few	TRBV5-6	TRBJ2-1	CASSIGRYNNEQFF	TGTGCCAGCAGCATAGGGAGGTACAACAATGAGCAGTTCTTC
-	15	once	TRBV7-2	TRBJ2-1	CASSLVSGAGNEQFF	TGTGCCAGCAGCTTAGTCAGCGGAGCCGGGAATGAGCAGTTCTTC
TRBD2	15	-	TRBV5-4	TRBJ2-3	CASSSGGGRIDTQYF	TGTGCCAGCAGTTCCGGGGGGGGGCGCATCGATACGCAGTATTTT
TRBD1	18	-	TRBV5-6	TRBJ1-2	CASSHRGDRGTPNYGYTF	TGTGCCAGCAGCCACCGTGGGGACAGGGGAACGCCTAACTATGGCTACACCTTC
-	15	few	TRBV6-5	TRBJ1-1	CASSYSGVVGTEAFF	TGTGCCAGCAGTTACTCAGGGGTTGTGGGCACTGAAGCTTTCTTT
TRBD1	15	-	TRBV27	TRBJ1-2	CASRHPGTGGIGYTF	TGTGCCAGCAGACACCCCGGGACAGGGGGCATTGGCTACACCTTC
TRBD1	14	few	TRBV7-9	TRBJ2-7	CASSTRTGGDEQYF	TGTGCCAGCAGCACCCGGACAGGGGGCGACGAGCAGTACTTC
TRBD2	14	-	TRBV19	TRBJ2-2	CASSTGGNTGELFF	TGTGCCAGTAGTACGGGGGGGAACACCGGGGAGCTGTTTTTT